These 21 T cell receptor beta chains came from one sample sequenced in a study of T cells after yellow fever vaccination. Each CDR3 protein is one row after TCRdb ran MiXCR on the 5' RACE reads. This table holds 70,000 to 80,000 distinct CDR3 sequences, around 7.7% found once. Source: CD8+ T cells sorted from PBMCs, taken roughly 10 days after the first yellow fever vaccination. The receptors were gathered from a man aged 18 to 30 who received the YFV17D yellow fever vaccine.

The rearrangement joins TRBV4-3 to TRBJ2-5; the match to TRBD1 covers 7 bases. Trimming removed 4 bases from V and 2 bases from J; junction bases left unmatched: 7. CDR1 is LGHNA and CDR2 is YSLEER in the germline V gene. This CDR3 contains 15 residues. The CDR3 DNA reads as TGCGCCAGCAGCCGAAGCAGGGGGTCTCAAGAGACCCAGTACTTC. Amino acids: CASSRSRGSQETQYF.

The V and J genes are TRBV4-3 and TRBJ1-1; possibly TRBD1 for D (6 bases). This CDR3 is built from 16 residues. Germline CDR1 reads LGHNA; CDR2 reads YSLEER. V lost 2 bases to trimming and J lost 5 bases, with 18 bases between them. CDR3: CASSQRGTDKKTEAFF. Written as DNA, the CDR3 is TGCGCCAGCAGCCAAAGGGGGACTGACAAGAAGACTGAAGCTTTCTTT.

This clonotype appeared a few times. This chain connects TRBV4-1 to TRBJ2-3; D is ambiguous. Trimming removed 4 bases from V and 2 bases from J, with 13 bases in between. In germline, CDR1 is MGHRA, CDR2 YSYEKL. This CDR3 has 15 residues. CDR3 region: CASSRRQVNTDTQYF. CDR3 nucleotide sequence: TGCGCCAGCAGCCGGCGGCAGGTAAACACAGATACGCAGTATTTT.

This clonotype was seen a few times. The chain couples TRBV5-1 to TRBJ1-5; TRBD1 is a possible D gene (6 bases). Trimming took 5 bases from V and 0 from J, leaving 12 bases between them. The CDR3 sequence is 15 residues long. Germline assignment: CDR1 SGHRS and CDR2 YFSETQ. The chain's CDR3 is CASRPGEYSNQPQHF. The CDR3 DNA reads TGCGCCAGCAGACCAGGGGAATATAGCAATCAGCCCCAGCATTTT.

This clonotype was detected ten times or more. The chain has TRBV29-1 and TRBJ2-2; 10 positions agree with TRBD1. The CDR3 is 14 residues long. J gave up 5 bases and V 5 bases, and 5 bases lay outside the gene matches. Germline V gene lookup returns CDR1 SQVTM and CDR2 ANQGSEA. The CDR3 protein is CSVSDRGLTGELFF. CDR3 bases: TGCAGCGTTTCTGACAGGGGGCTGACCGGGGAGCTGTTTTTT.

This clonotype was seen repeatedly, ten times or more. The chain is built from TRBV4-2 and TRBJ2-7, with 9 bases identical to TRBD2. The CDR3 loop spans 15 amino acids. The V and J ends lost 3 bases and 2 bases, in that order; junction bases with no gene match: 5. Germline V gene data show CDR1 as LGHNA and CDR2 as YNFKEQ. The CDR3 DNA reads TGTGCCAGCAGCCATAGTAGCGGGAGCGCCTACGAGCAGTACTTC. Its protein is CASSHSSGSAYEQYF.

Only a few counts were recorded for this clonotype. V gene TRBV5-6 combines with J gene TRBJ1-2, with a possible D match to TRBD1 (5 bases). Trimming took off 7 bases at V and 4 bases at J, with 14 bases between the two ends. Germline CDR1 SGHDT, CDR2 YYEEEE. The CDR3 sequence is 13 residues long. This CDR3 is CASGPRTIYGYTF. The CDR3 DNA follows: TGTGCCAGCGGCCCCCGGACAATCTATGGCTACACCTTC.

This clonotype has a count of ten or more. The rearrangement links TRBV9 to TRBJ2-1; 7 bases align to TRBD1. The CDR3 is 13 residues long. The V segment lost 3 bases and the J segment 5 bases; nucleotides outside the gene matches: 2. Germline CDR1 and CDR2: SGDLS and YYNGEE. CDR3 loop: CASSAGQHNEQFF. The CDR3 coding sequence is TGTGCCAGCAGCGCGGGACAGCACAATGAGCAGTTCTTC.

This clonotype was counted many times. The chain combines TRBV20-1 with TRBJ1-6; no clear D gene. With 6 bases removed from V and 1 base from J, the gap between germline ends came to 13 bases. The CDR3 extends over 15 amino acids. The germline V gene encodes CDR1 DFQATT and CDR2 SNEGSKA (reference sequence). DNA of the CDR3: TGCAGTGCCGGGTCCGAGCGATCCTATAATTCACCCCTCCACTTT. Protein sequence: CSAGSERSYNSPLHF.

This clonotype has at least ten counts. The J gene is TRBJ1-5, the V gene TRBV6-5; weak D call: TRBD1 (6 bases). This CDR3 has 15 residues. Trimming took off 4 bases at V and 2 bases at J, with 12 bases between the two ends. Germline V gives CDR1 MNHEY, CDR2 SVGAGI. CDR3 sequence: CASSSTGLGNQPQHF. The CDR3 DNA reads as TGTGCCAGCAGTTCAACAGGGCTTGGCAATCAGCCCCAGCATTTT.

In regard to this clonotype: The germline gene is not matched at one end of the junction; a read error may be the cause. The V call is TRBV7-9, the J call TRBJ1-2; D is uncertain. From germline, CDR1 is SEHNR and CDR2 FQNEAQ (reference sequence). This CDR3 has 11 amino acids. CDR3 sequence (DNA): TGTGCCATCAGCTTAGGCGATGGCTACACCTTC. It specifies CAISLGDGYTF.

The V and J genes are TRBV27 and TRBJ1-3; 7 bases are a match to TRBD1. Germline trimming cut 9 bases from V and 4 bases from J; bases unmatched to any gene: 3. The CDR3 runs 12 residues. Germline V gives CDR1 MNHEY, CDR2 SMNVEV (reference sequence). CDR3 in amino acids: CARTGPGNTIYF. Written as DNA, the CDR3 is TGTGCCAGGACAGGGCCAGGAAACACCATATATTTT.

This clonotype has a count of ten or more. In nucleotides, the CDR3 is TGCGCCAGCAGCTTGGAGGGTAGCGGAACTAGCACAGATACGCAGTATTTT. The encoded protein is CASSLEGSGTSTDTQYF. The genes are TRBV5-1 and TRBJ2-3; a weak D match, TRBD2 (6 bases). The CDR3 covers 17 residues. V was shortened by 0 bases and J by 0 bases, with 14 bases between the two germline ends. Germline V gives CDR1 SGHRS, CDR2 YFSETQ.

The chain is built from TRBV7-9 and TRBJ2-7; 8 bases are a match to TRBD1. V shed 5 bases, J shed 6 bases, and the junction held 3 bases outside the gene matches. Germline assignment: CDR1 SEHNR and CDR2 FQNEAQ (reference sequence). This CDR3 is 12 amino acids long. For the CDR3, the DNA is TGTGCCAGCAGCCGACAGGGGCGCGAGCAGTACTTC. It specifies CASSRQGREQYF.

This clonotype has at least ten counts. The chain carries TRBV4-1 and TRBJ1-5; maybe TRBD1 (5 bases). V lost 0 bases and J lost 3, with 12 bases in between. This CDR3 contains 16 residues. Germline CDR1 reads MGHRA; CDR2 reads YSYEKL. The DNA of the CDR3 is TGCGCCAGCAGCCAAGAATTCAGGGCCTACAATCAGCCCCAGCATTTT. It specifies CASSQEFRAYNQPQHF.

In this sample, this clonotype turned up many times. The J gene is TRBJ2-7, the V gene TRBV6-2 or TRBV6-3, with a weak D call TRBD1 (5 bases). The V and J ends lost 5 bases and 6 bases respectively, with 11 bases between them. This CDR3 region has 12 residues. Germline V gives CDR1 MNHEY, CDR2 SVGEGT. CDR3 sequence reads: CASSGQGLEQYV. Here the CDR3 DNA reads TGTGCCAGCAGTGGACAAGGGCTCGAGCAGTACGTC.

This clonotype was seen only a few times. As DNA, the CDR3 is TGTGCCAGCAGCGTATTTGGAGGAAATGAGCAGTTCTTC. Its protein is CASSVFGGNEQFF. This rearrangement joins TRBV9 to TRBJ2-1, with D perhaps matching TRBD2 (5 bases). The V and J ends lost 1 base and 7 bases respectively, with 9 bases between them. The CDR3 consists of 13 residues. The V gene's germline CDR1 is SGDLS and CDR2 YYNGEE.

The chain employs TRBV4-3 and TRBJ2-1; 7 positions match TRBD1. CDR1 is LGHNA, CDR2 YSLEER, per germline. Losses at the gene ends were 0 bases for V and 10 bases for J; bases not matched to a gene: 9. There are 15 residues in the CDR3. CDR3 region: CASSQDHWDRLEQFF. The CDR3 DNA sequence: TGCGCCAGCAGCCAAGACCATTGGGACAGATTGGAGCAGTTCTTC.

V usage is TRBV25-1 and J usage is TRBJ1-4; no clear D. This CDR3 is built from 15 residues. CDR1 and CDR2 (germline): MGHDK, SYGVNS. Trimming took 5 bases from V and 0 from J, leaving 10 bases between them. The CDR3 spells CASSPRAPTNEKLFF. DNA for the CDR3: TGTGCCAGCAGTCCCCGGGCCCCAACTAATGAAAAACTGTTTTTT.

This clonotype has at least ten counts. V is TRBV6-5 and J is TRBJ1-2, with D perhaps TRBD1 (5 bases). The length of the CDR3 is 16 residues. Trimming left V 6 bases short and J 4 bases short, with 21 bases between. Germline V gives CDR1 MNHEY, CDR2 SVGAGI. The CDR3 protein is CASSRPMSVGGYGYTF. CDR3 coding DNA: TGTGCCAGCAGCCGCCCGATGTCCGTTGGGGGCTATGGCTACACCTTC.

Many counts were recorded for this clonotype. The CDR3 nucleotides are TGCAGCGTAGTCGACTCGAGCTCCTACAATGAGCAGTTCTTC. This sequence encodes CSVVDSSSYNEQFF. This chain links TRBV29-1 with TRBJ2-1; no reliable D call. V shed 6 bases and J shed 0 bases, with 12 bases lying between them. Germline V gene lookup returns CDR1 SQVTM and CDR2 ANQGSEA. This CDR3 region has 14 residues.